This entry is about one T cell receptor (beta chain). This clonotype was picked up a small number of times. Its antigen is still unknown. No base qualities exist here, and no much larger clone lies one base off it. Receptor libraries were prepared by 5' RACE. Sequencing instrument: Illumina HiSeq 2500. A second PCR of roughly 7 to 11 cycles was run with a J-beta primer mix and a sample-barcoded 5' primer. Each TCR beta cDNA molecule received a unique molecular identifier from a template-switch 5' adaptor carrying 12 random nucleotides. Each sample yielded at least 2.5 million CDR3-containing paired-end reads. First-strand cDNA was synthesized from all RNA with the Mint cDNA synthesis kit, primed by a TRBC-specific oligonucleotide. Following uracil-DNA glycosylase treatment, a first 18-cycle PCR with universal primers M1SS and BC2_uni_R was performed on all cDNA. In the paper's pipeline: Each sample was normalized by randomly selecting 1 million high-quality reads, each carrying a distinct molecular identifier. Instead of being binned into consensus sequences, reads that shared molecular identifiers were thrown out. MiTCR, run with a Q25 quality threshold and the strictest error-elimination algorithm, handled CDR3 identification, clonotype clustering and error correction. A nonparametric unseen species model with Euler transformation was used to estimate lower-bound total TCR beta diversity. Using fastp trimming at Q25 and MiXCR clonotype assembly, TCRdb reanalyzed the public sequencing data and kept in-frame beta chains. Rows merge per CDR3 protein into single entries with the most common DNA and genes. TCRdb, not the authors, supplied the V and J calls. The sample records around 820,000 distinct CDR3 sequences, 25% of which are singletons. The ten most abundant clones make up around 3.6% of the sample.

This sample stems from a study of blood T cells in healthy people across ages (dated by TCRdb to between 2015 and 2017). Regarding the complete study: In model experiments, template switching captured about one uniquely barcoded TCR beta cDNA molecule for every two T cells. To track age-related changes in TCR beta repertoire diversity, the study relied on deep sequencing normalized with unique cDNA molecular identifiers. Four age groups were formed from the donors: young (average approximately 15 years), middle-aged (approximately 40), aged (approximately 60) and long-lived (roughly 81). Using the same blood draw, the study looked at two additional independent replicas of 1 million unique cDNA reads for two donors, one aged 18 to 30 and the other aged 80 or older.

Donors were 39 systemically healthy Caucasian individuals from Russia aged roughly 6 to 95 years. Approximately 9.7 milliliters of peripheral blood were drawn from each donor into EDTA-treated Vacutainer tubes. Ficoll-Paque density-gradient centrifugation was used to isolate PBMCs, with at least 6 million per sample. Trizol reagent was used to extract total RNA from PBMCs, with at least 5.5 micrograms per sample. For every donor, flow cytometry on a PBMC aliquot measured the percentage of naive CD45RAhigh/CD27high T cells. The V end loses 1 base and the J end loses 5 bases, and a stretch of 14 bases separates them. The CDR3 runs 14 amino acids, cysteine and phenylalanine included. Left in the record is the CDR3 DNA by itself, 42 bases read in frame from the first base. The germline V gene (reference sequence) yields DFQATT for CDR1 and SNEGSKA for CDR2. Overall study outcomes, separate from this receptor: Observed TCR beta diversity per million T cells fell roughly linearly with age, and a significant reduction was already apparent by age roughly 40. Compared with the aged group, the long-lived group had more naive CD4+ T cells, fewer expanded clones and increased TCR diversity, suggesting age selection. Observed TCR beta diversity correlated strongly with the percentage of naive T cells measured by flow cytometry. Because profiling used bulk unsorted PBMCs, naive and antigen-experienced compartments could not be compared conclusively. Estimates of total diversity from one million sequenced T cells were regarded as lower bounds and underestimates. Because donor CMV infection status was unknown, age-related changes in expanded clonotypes were potentially confounded.

These data were also filed under a second study, of T cells of mothers and their children. The second source states: The donors were nine systemically healthy Caucasian individuals, made up of three mothers and their six children. cDNA synthesis consumed the entire amount of extracted RNA, loaded at 1.5 ug RNA in each 15 ul reaction. Sample barcodes and 2-4 random nucleotides were added via the M1S primer in the second PCR. More than 8 million TCR beta CDR3 reads were obtained from each mother, and some 3 million reads were obtained from each child. In both related and unrelated pairs, thymic selection shapes the output of TCR recombination in a similar way, with inherited differences having only a minor effect. Normalized repertoire overlap was always found to be slightly, but never significantly, higher in related mother-child pairs than in unrelated mother-child pairs. With a sensitivity of approximately 93 clones per million clonotypes, no persistent microchimeric T cell clones were detected. In the study, deep NGS was used to compare the TCR beta repertoires of mothers and children, and features distinguishing related mother-child pairs from unrelated individuals were sought. Mothers averaged roughly 36 +/- 4 years of age and children averaged roughly 10 +/- 4 years. After adapter ligation was performed with NEBNext reagents, the libraries were sequenced on an Illumina HiSeq 2000 with 100+100 nt paired-end reads. To prevent cross-contamination, the mother and child libraries were prepared one month apart and sequenced in separate runs. For each donor, between 500,000 and 2,000,000 distinct TCR beta clonotypes were identified. Naive TCR beta clonotypes were estimated from low-frequency clonotypes matched to each donor's FACS-determined naive share, without sorting.

This receptor was taken from a boy aged 5 to 17 in good health. Rearrangement joined TRBV20-1 to TRBJ2-5, and possibly TRBD2, on 6 matching bases. Sequencing was done on a sample of blood. The nucleotide sequence reads as follows: TGCAGTGCTAGAGTCCGGGGGTTGGGCGAGACCCAGTACTTC. The resulting protein is CSARVRGLGETQYF.